Reported below is one T cell receptor beta chain. No antigen is known for it. The input lacks base qualities; no much larger clone sits a single base away. The source of the sample is a study of blood T cell repertoires in COVID-19 (dated by TCRdb to between 2020 and 2021). Broadly, across the study: The collaborator samples originated in the United States, Italy and Spain and spanned the acute and convalescent phases of COVID-19. The repertoires were released in a freely available public database meant as a resource for research on the immune response to SARS-CoV-2. The material from the prospective study consisted of cDNA or gDNA derived from T cells, B-cell-depleted T cells, or PBMCs. Where available, HLA class I and class II types were taken from metadata supplied by the sample provider and were not determined by assay-based typing. The dataset comprised deeply sampled blood TCRbeta repertoires from subjects exposed to, actively infected with, or recovered from COVID-19. Sample metadata almost always included a de-identified subject ID, COVID-19 status, age in years and sex. The samples were drawn from the first 160 participants of the ongoing ImmuneRACE study and from 950 to 1,500 subjects provided by 6 global collaborators. The paper as a whole reports these results and caveats: The amount of clinical and demographic metadata varied by source and participant and was provided uncurated.

TCRbeta CDR3 regions were amplified from genomic DNA by means of the immunoSEQ Assay, a bias-controlled multiplex PCR. The source study handled its data this way. The number of nucleated cells in each sample was estimated by amplification of reference gene primers within the assay. To quantify the absolute abundance of each unique TCRbeta CDR3 rearrangement, sequence reads were collapsed and filtered. For each sample, productive Simpson clonality was calculated as the square root of Simpson's diversity index over productive rearrangements. Sourced from immuneACCESS, this table was stored by TCRdb with only in-frame sequences that have V and J called. A share of the clones is absent; for the studies checked, an unresolved V gene accounts for under half, and the remainder has no known explanation. That table gives V, J and clone size, and the DNA gave D and trimming. A total of 30,000 to 40,000 clones appear in this sample, around 87% of them only once. The top ten clonotypes cover 50% to 70% of the sample.

The collaborating institutions used their own protocols to collect whole blood in K2EDTA tubes. Collaborator samples were shipped for TCRbeta analysis as frozen whole blood, isolated PBMCs, or DNA extracted from either sample type. V ends up 3 bases short and J 4 bases short, with an unmatched junction base count of 10. The CDR3 sequence holds 18 residues, the cysteine and phenylalanine included. CDR3 DNA only is kept here, 54 bases in frame from base 1. The germline V gene specifies KGHSH as CDR1 and LQKENI as CDR2. The chain is made from TRBV18 and TRBJ2-6; TRBD1 aligns with 9 central bases. The specimen was peripheral blood. The clonotype comes from a man between 65 and 85 years old with acute or convalescent COVID-19. The DNA sequence reads TGTGCCAGCTCACCTCTACAGGACAGGGGAGCGGGGGCCAACGTCCTGACTTTC. Its protein product is CASSPLQDRGAGANVLTF.